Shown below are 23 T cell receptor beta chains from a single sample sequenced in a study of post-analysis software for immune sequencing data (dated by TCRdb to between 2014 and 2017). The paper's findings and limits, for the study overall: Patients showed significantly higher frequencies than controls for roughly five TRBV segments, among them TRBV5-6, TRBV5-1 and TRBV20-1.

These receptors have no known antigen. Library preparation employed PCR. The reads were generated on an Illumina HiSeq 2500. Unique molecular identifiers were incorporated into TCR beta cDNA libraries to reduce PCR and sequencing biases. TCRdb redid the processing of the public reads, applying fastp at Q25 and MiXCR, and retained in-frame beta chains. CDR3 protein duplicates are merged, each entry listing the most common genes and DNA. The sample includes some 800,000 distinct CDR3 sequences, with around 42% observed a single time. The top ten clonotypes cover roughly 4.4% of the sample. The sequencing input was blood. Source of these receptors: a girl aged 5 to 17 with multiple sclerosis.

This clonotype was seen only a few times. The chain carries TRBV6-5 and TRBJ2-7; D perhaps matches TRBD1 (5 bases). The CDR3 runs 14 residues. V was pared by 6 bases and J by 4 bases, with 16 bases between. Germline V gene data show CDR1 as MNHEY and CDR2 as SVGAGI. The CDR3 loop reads CASRVHQGGYEQYF. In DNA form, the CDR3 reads TGTGCCAGCAGGGTCCATCAGGGCGGATACGAGCAGTACTTC.

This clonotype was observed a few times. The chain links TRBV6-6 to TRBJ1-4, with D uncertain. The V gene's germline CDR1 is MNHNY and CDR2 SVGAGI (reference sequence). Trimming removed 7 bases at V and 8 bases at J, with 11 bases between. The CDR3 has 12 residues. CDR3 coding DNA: TGTGCCAGCAAAGAACGTGGGGAAAAACTGTTTTTT. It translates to CASKERGEKLFF.

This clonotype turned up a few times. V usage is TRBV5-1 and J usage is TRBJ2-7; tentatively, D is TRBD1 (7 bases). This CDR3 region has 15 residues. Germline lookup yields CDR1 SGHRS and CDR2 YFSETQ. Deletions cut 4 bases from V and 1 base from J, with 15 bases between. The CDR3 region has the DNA TGCGCCAGCAGCCCCCCAGGGGGGAGGTCCTACGAGCAGTACTTC. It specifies CASSPPGGRSYEQYF. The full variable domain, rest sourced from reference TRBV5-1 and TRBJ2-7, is KAGVTQTPRYLIKTRGQQVTLSCSPISGHRSVSWYQQTPGQGLQFLFEYFSETQRNKGNFPGRFSGRQFSNSRSEMNVSTLELGDSALYLCASSPPGGRSYEQYFGPGTRLTVT.

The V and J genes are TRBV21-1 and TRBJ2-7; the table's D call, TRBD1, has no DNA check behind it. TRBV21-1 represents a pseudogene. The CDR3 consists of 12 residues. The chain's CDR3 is CANRGGPYEQYF. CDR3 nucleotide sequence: TGTGCCAACCGGGGGGGTCCCTACGAGCAGTACTTC.

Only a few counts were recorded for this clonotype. The CDR3 loop is CATTRTSYTDTQYF. The CDR3, as DNA: TGTGCCACCACCCGGACCTCTTACACAGATACGCAGTATTTT. The rearrangement links TRBV15 to TRBJ2-3, with unresolved D. Trimming removed 7 bases at V and 2 bases at J, with 13 bases between. The CDR3 extends over 14 amino acids. Germline CDR1 is LNHNV and CDR2 is YYDKDF (reference sequence).

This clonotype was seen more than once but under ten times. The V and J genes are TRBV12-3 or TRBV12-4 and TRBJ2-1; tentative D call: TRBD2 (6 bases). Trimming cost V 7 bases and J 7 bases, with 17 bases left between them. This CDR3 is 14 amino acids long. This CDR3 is CASTHGGRANEQFF. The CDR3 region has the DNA TGTGCCAGCACCCACGGGGGAAGGGCTAATGAGCAGTTCTTC.

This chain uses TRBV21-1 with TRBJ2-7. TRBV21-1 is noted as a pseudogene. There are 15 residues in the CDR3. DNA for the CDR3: TGTGCCAGCAGCAAAGTTCGGCGGGAGCTTCGCGAGCAGTACTTC. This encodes CASSKVRRELREQYF.

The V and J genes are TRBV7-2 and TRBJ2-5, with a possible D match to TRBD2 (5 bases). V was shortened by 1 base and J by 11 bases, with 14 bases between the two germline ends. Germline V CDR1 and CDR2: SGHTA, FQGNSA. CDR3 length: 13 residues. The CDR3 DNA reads TGTGCCAGCAGCTTAGTCAGCCCAAGGGAGCAGTACTTC. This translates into CASSLVSPREQYF.

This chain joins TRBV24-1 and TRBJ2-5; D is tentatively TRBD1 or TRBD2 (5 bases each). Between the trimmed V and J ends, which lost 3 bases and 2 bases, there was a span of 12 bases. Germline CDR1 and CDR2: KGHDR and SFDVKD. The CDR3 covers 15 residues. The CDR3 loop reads CATSDNRGTQETQYF. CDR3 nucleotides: TGTGCCACCAGTGATAATAGAGGGACGCAAGAGACCCAGTACTTC.

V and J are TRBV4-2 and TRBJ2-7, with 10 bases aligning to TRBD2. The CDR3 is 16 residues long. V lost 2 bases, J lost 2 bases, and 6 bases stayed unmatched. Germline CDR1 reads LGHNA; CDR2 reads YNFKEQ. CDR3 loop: CASSQLGTSETYEQYF. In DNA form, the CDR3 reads TGTGCCAGCAGCCAATTGGGGACTAGCGAGACCTACGAGCAGTACTTC.

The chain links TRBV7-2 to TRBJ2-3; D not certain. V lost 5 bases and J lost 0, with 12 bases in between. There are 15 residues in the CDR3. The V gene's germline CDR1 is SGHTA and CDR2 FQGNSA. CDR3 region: CASSRNPGSTDTQYF. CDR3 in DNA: TGTGCCAGCAGCCGAAACCCGGGTAGCACAGATACGCAGTATTTT.

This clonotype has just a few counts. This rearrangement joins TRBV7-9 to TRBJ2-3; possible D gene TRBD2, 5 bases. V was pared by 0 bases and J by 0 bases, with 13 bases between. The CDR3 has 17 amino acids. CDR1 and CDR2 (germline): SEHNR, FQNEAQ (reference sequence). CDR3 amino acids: CASSLAELAPSTDTQYF. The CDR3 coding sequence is TGTGCCAGCAGCTTAGCCGAGCTAGCCCCTAGCACAGATACGCAGTATTTT.

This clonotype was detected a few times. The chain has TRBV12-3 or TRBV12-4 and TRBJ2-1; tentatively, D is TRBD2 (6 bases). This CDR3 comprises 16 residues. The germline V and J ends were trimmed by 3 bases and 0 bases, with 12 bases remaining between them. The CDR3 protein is CASSFLAQSSYNEQFF. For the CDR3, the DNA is TGTGCCAGCAGTTTTCTAGCGCAGAGCTCCTACAATGAGCAGTTCTTC.

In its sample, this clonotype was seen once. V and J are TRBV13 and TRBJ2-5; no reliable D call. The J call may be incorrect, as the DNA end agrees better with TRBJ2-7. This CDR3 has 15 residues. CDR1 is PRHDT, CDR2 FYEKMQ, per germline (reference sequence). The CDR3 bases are TGTGCCAGCAGCTTAGGCCGAGGCGTACCAGACGAGCAGTACTTC. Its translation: CASSLGRGVPDEQYF.

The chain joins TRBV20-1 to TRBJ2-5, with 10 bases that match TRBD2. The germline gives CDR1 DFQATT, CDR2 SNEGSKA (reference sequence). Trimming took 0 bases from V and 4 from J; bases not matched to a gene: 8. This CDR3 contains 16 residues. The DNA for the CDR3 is TGCAGTGCTAGAGATCCCCTAGCGGGAGTAGGAGAGACCCAGTACTTC. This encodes CSARDPLAGVGETQYF.

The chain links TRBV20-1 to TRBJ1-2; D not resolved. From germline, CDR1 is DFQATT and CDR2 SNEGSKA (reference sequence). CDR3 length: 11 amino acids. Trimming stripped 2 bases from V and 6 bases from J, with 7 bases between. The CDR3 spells CSARFRNGYTF. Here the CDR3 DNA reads TGCAGTGCTAGATTTAGGAATGGCTACACCTTC.

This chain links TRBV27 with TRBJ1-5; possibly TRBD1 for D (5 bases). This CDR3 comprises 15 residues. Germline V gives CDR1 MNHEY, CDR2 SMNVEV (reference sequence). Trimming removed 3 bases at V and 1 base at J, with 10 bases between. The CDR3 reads CASSFQGVSNQPQHF. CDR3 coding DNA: TGTGCCAGCAGTTTCCAGGGTGTGAGCAATCAGCCCCAGCATTTT.

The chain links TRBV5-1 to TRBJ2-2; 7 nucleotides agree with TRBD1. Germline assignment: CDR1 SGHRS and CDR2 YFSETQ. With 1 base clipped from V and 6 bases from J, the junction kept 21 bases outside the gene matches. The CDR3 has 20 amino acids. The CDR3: CASSLTNWGTGAGGAGELFF. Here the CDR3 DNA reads TGCGCCAGCAGCTTGACTAATTGGGGAACAGGGGCCGGTGGCGCCGGGGAGCTGTTTTTT.

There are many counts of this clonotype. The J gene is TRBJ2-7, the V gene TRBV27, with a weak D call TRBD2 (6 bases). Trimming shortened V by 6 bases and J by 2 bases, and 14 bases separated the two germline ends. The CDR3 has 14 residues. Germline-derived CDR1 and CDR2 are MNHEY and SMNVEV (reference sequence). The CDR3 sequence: CASSLGGPTYEQYF. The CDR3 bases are TGTGCCAGCAGCCTGGGAGGACCCACCTACGAGCAGTACTTC.

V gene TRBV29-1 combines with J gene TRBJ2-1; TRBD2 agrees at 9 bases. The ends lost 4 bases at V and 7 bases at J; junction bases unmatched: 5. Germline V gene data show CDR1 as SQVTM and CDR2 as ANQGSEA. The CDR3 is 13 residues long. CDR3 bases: TGCAGCGTTGGTAGCGGGAGCCCTAATGAGCAGTTCTTC. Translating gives CSVGSGSPNEQFF.

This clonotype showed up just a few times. Here the CDR3 reads CASSATSGPGDTQYF. As DNA, the CDR3 is TGTGCCAGCAGTGCGACTAGCGGGCCTGGGGATACGCAGTATTTT. The V call is TRBV6-1, the J call TRBJ2-3; TRBD2 agrees at 10 bases. The CDR3 contains 15 residues. Trimming removed 4 bases from V and 6 bases from J; junction bases left unmatched: 7. Germline-derived CDR1 and CDR2 are MNHNS and SASEGT.

The CDR3, as DNA: TGTGCCAGCAGTTACGCCCAGGGTATTGATGGCTACACCTTC. This codes for CASSYAQGIDGYTF. The V call is TRBV12-3 or TRBV12-4, the J call TRBJ1-2, with D perhaps TRBD1 (5 bases). The CDR3 totals 14 residues. Trimming cost V 4 bases and J 6 bases, with 15 bases left between them.

CDR3 bases: TGTGCCAGCAGCTTCGACAGGGACTTTGCAGATACGCAGTATTTT. Translating gives CASSFDRDFADTQYF. The V and J genes are TRBV5-6 and TRBJ2-3; D might be TRBD1 (7 bases). Trimming left V 2 bases short and J 4 bases short, with 14 bases between. Germline lookup yields CDR1 SGHDT and CDR2 YYEEEE. The CDR3 contains 15 residues.